This TCR beta chain was documented in a study of shared clonotypes between healthy human individuals. Donors were Caucasian adults residing in Nashville, Tennessee, USA. Broader study findings: Some naive CD4 clonotypes, about 5%, turned up in common across several donors. Relative to memory subsets, naive subsets generally showed larger estimated richness.

Germline assignment: CDR1 GTSNPN and CDR2 SVGIG (reference sequence). Trimming cost V 2 bases and J 7 bases; bases outside gene matches: 9. The CDR3 sequence is 15 residues long. As to this clone: What it binds is unknown.

Assay execution took place at the deep level. TCRdb's copy holds only in-frame clones and misses some; the assay was immunoSEQ multiplex PCR. The table has some 680,000 clones, around three quarters seen once. This sequence originates from a woman aged 25 to 45 in good health. Sequencing was done on a sample of memory CD4+ T cells sorted from blood. Subset here: CD45RA-negative fraction. The chain joins TRBV30 to TRBJ2-1, with 9 nucleotides matching TRBD2. The CDR3 loop reads CAWSWSSGMMNEQFF. The CDR3 DNA reads TGTGCCTGGAGTTGGTCTAGCGGGATGATGAATGAGCAGTTCTTC.